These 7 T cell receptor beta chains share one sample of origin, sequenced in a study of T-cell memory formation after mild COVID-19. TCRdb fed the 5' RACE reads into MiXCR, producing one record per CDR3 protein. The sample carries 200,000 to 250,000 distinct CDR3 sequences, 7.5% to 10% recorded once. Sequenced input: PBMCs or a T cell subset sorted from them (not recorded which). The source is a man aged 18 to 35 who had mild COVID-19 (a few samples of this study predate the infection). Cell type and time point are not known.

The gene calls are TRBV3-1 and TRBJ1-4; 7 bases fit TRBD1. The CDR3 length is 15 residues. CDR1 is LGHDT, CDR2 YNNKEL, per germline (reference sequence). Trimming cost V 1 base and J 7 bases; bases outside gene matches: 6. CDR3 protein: CASSQGTGTAEKLFF. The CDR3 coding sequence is TGTGCCAGCAGCCAAGGGACAGGAACCGCTGAAAAACTGTTTTTT.

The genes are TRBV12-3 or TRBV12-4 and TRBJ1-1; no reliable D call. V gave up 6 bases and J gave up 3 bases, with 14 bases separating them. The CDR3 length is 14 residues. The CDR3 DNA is TGTGCCAGCAGGCCGACGGGGATGGACACTGAAGCTTTCTTT. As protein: CASRPTGMDTEAFF.

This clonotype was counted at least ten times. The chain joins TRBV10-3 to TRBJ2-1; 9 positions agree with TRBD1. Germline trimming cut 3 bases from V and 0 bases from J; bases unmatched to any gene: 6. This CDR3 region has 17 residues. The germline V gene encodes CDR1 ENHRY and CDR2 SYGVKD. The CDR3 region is CAISEMTGGDSYNEQFF. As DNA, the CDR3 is TGTGCCATCAGTGAAATGACAGGGGGAGACTCCTACAATGAGCAGTTCTTC.

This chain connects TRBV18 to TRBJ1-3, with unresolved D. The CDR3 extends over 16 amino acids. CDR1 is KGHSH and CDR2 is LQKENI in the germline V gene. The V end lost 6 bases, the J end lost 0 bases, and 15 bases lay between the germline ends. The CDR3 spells CASSSGNTLSGNTIYF. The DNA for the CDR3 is TGTGCCAGCTCCTCTGGAAACACTCTCTCTGGAAACACCATATATTTT.

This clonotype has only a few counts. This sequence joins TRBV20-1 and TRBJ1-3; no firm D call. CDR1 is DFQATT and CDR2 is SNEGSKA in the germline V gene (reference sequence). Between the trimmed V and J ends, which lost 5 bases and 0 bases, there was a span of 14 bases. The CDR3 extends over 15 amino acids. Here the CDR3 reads CSAHEGAFSGNTIYF. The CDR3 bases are TGCAGTGCTCATGAGGGTGCCTTCTCTGGAAACACCATATATTTT.

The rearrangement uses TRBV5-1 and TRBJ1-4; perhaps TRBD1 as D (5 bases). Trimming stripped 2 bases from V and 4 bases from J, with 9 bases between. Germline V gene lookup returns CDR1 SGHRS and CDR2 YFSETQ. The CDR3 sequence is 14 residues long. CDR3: CASSFGARNEKLFF. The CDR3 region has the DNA TGCGCCAGCAGCTTTGGGGCACGTAATGAAAAACTGTTTTTT.

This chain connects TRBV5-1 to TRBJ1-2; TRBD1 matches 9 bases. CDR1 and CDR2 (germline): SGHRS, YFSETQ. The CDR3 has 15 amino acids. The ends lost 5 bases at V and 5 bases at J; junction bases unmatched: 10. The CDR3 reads CASSAPDRGRYGYTF. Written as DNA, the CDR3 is TGCGCCAGCAGTGCCCCGGACAGGGGAAGGTATGGCTACACCTTC.